The entry that follows covers one T cell receptor (beta chain) sequence. This entry comes from a study of blood T cell repertoires in COVID-19. V lost 5 bases to trimming and J lost 4 bases, with 18 bases between them. CDR3 size: 15 residues. Germline CDR1 ENHRY, CDR2 SYGVKD. Produced via immunoSEQ multiplex PCR; TCRdb's table is partial and in-frame only. The sample records about 330,000 clones, over 75% being singletons. The sequencing input was PBMCs or T cells enriched from blood (not recorded which). The gene calls are TRBV10-3 and TRBJ2-7; D might be TRBD2 (5 bases). The sequence came from a woman under 40 who had recovered from COVID-19. This chain's CDR3 is CAISPAGGRIYEQYF. The CDR3 DNA reads TGTGCCATCAGTCCGGCGGGCGGACGAATTTACGAGCAGTACTTC.